What follows describes a single T cell receptor (beta chain). Its antigen remains unidentified. This sample is drawn from a study of regulatory T cells in long-lasting Graves disease. As for time point: newly diagnosed GD, antithyroid drugs for less than 3 months. Following extraction of RNA from PBMCs, that RNA was used to make the TCR library. CDR3 length: 17 amino acids. With 3 bases clipped from V and 4 bases from J, the junction kept 5 bases outside the gene matches. The V gene's germline CDR1 is PRHDT and CDR2 FYEKMQ (reference sequence). Study-level points and caveats: Persistent disease showed a preference for TRBV28, TRBJ1-2 and TRBJ2-5. Persistent Graves' patients showed a TCR diversity that was lower than that of newly diagnosed ones.

Arm-PCR of CDR3 regions with iRepertoire HTBI primers generated TCR beta libraries. Each CDR3 protein gets one entry after TCRdb re-called the multiplex PCR reads with MiXCR. The data show hundreds of thousands of distinct CDR3 sequences, about 12% seen once. This sample was also put to use in a study of T cells in Graves' hyperthyroidism and ophthalmopathy.

The receptor comes from a woman aged 30 to 39 with Graves disease. The V call is TRBV13, the J call TRBJ2-6; TRBD1 matches at 11 bases. Here the sequenced sample was peripheral blood mononuclear cells (PBMCs), taken at new diagnosis, from a patient treated with antithyroid drugs. In DNA, the CDR3 is TGTGCCAGCAGCTTTGGACAGGGGGCGCGAGGGGCCAACGTCCTGACTTTC. It yields the protein CASSFGQGARGANVLTF.